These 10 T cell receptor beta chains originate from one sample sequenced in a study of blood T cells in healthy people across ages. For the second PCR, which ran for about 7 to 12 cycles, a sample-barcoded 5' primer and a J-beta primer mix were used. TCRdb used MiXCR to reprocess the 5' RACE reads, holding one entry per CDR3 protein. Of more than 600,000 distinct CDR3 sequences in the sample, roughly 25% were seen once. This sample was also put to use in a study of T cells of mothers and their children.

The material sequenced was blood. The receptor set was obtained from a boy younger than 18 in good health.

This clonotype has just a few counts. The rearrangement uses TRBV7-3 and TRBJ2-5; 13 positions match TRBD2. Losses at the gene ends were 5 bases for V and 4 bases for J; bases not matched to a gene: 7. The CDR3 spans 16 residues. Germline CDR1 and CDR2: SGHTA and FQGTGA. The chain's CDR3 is CASSPTGLAGVETQYF. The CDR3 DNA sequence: TGTGCCAGCAGCCCAACAGGACTAGCGGGAGTAGAGACCCAGTACTTC. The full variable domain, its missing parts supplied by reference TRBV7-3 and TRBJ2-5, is GAGVSQTPSNKVTEKGKYVELRCDPISGHTALYWYRQSLGQGPEFLIYFQGTGAADDSGLPNDRFFAVRPEGSVSTLKIQRTERGDSAVYLCASSPTGLAGVETQYFGPGTRLLVL.

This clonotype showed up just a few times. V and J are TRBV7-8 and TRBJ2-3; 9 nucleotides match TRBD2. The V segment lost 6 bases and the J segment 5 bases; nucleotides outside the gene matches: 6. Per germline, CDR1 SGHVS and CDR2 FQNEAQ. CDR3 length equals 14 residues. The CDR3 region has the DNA TGTGCCAGCAGACTAGCGGGTTCGGTAGATACGCAGTATTTT. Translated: CASRLAGSVDTQYF.

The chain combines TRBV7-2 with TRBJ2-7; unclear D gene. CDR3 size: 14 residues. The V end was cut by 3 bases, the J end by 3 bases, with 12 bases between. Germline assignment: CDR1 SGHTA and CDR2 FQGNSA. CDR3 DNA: TGTGCCAGCAGCTTGTCAGGCGGCGGCTACGAGCAGTACTTC. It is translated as CASSLSGGGYEQYF.

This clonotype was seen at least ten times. CDR3 protein: CASSLGRGGEQYF. The CDR3 nucleotides are TGTGCCAGCAGCTTAGGCAGGGGAGGGGAGCAGTACTTC. V and J are TRBV5-6 and TRBJ2-7, with D perhaps matching TRBD2 (7 bases). The CDR3 is 13 amino acids. Looked up from germline, CDR1 is SGHDT and CDR2 is YYEEEE. V was clipped by 2 bases and J by 7 bases, with 13 bases between them.

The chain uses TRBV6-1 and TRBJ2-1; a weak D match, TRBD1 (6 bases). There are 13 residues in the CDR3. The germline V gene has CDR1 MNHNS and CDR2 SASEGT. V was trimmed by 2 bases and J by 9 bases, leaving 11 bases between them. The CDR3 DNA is TGTGCCAGCAGTGAACAGGGGTACGCTGAGCAGTTCTTC. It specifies CASSEQGYAEQFF.

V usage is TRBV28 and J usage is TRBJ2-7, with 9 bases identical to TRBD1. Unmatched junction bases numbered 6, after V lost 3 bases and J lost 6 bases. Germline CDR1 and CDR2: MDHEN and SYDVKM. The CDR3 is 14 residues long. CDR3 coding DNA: TGTGCCAGCAGTTTTGGCGGGACAGGGTCCGAGCAGTACTTC. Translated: CASSFGGTGSEQYF.

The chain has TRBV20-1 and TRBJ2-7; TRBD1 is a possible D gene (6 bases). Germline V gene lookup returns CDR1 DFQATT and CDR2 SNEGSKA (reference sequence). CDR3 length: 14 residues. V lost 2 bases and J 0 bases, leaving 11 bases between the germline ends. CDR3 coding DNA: TGCAGTGCTAGAAATTACAGGGACTCCTACGAGCAGTACTTC. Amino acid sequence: CSARNYRDSYEQYF.

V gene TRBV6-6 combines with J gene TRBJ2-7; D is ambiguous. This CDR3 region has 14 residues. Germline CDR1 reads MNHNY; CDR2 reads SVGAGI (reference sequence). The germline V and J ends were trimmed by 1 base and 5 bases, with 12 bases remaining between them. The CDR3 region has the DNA TGTGCCAGCAGTTACTTGGGAAGGTCAGACGAGCAGTACTTC. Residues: CASSYLGRSDEQYF.

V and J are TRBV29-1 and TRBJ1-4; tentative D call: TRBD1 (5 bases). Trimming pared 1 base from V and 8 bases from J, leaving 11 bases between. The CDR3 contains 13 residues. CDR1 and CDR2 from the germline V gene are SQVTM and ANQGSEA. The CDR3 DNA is TGCAGCGTTGAAGGGGGGGAAGGAGAAAAACTGTTTTTT. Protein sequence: CSVEGGEGEKLFF.

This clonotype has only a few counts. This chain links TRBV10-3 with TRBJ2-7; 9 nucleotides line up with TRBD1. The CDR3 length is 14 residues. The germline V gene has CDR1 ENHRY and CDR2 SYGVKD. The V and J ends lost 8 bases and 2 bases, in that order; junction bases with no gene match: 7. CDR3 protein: CAIPGQGSAYEQYF. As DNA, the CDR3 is TGTGCCATCCCGGGACAGGGTTCGGCCTACGAGCAGTACTTC.